The 16 T cell receptor beta chains presented below share a single source sample, sequenced in a study of OX40 agonist ivuxolimab in advanced cancers. The data were produced by immunoSEQ multiplex PCR, yet TCRdb's version contains in-frame clones alone and is incomplete. The table lists around 69,000 clones, 80% to 90% of them singletons, with around 6.5% in the top ten. The source material was CD4+ or CD8+ T cells sorted from blood, sampled in a trial of the OX40 agonist ivuxolimab. All receptors derive from an adult with an advanced solid tumor such as melanoma, head and neck, liver or kidney cancer.

CDR3 DNA sequence: TGTGCCAGCATTACGCAGGGGAACACTGAAGCTTTCTTT. Translating it yields CASITQGNTEAFF. This chain links TRBV28 with TRBJ1-1, with TRBD1 as a possible D gene (5 bases). Germline V gene data show CDR1 as MDHEN and CDR2 as SYDVKM. V was clipped by 7 bases and J by 1 base, with 10 bases between them. The CDR3 runs 13 residues.

The V and J genes are TRBV19 and TRBJ2-3; 12 positions agree with TRBD2. The trim removed 6 bases at V and 6 bases at J, leaving 7 bases unmatched. This CDR3 spans 15 amino acids. Germline CDR1 reads LNHDA; CDR2 reads SQIVND (reference sequence). CDR3 sequence (DNA): TGTGCCAGTAGCCCAACTAGCGGGAGGCTGGATACGCAGTATTTT. It encodes CASSPTSGRLDTQYF.

This chain connects TRBV28 to TRBJ2-1; the D gene is possibly TRBD2 (6 bases). V lost 5 bases to trimming and J lost 3 bases, with 14 bases between them. This CDR3 has 15 amino acids. The germline gives CDR1 MDHEN, CDR2 SYDVKM. The DNA for the CDR3 is TGTGCCAGCAGTCCCTCCGGGACTGGCTACAATGAGCAGTTCTTC. The encoded protein is CASSPSGTGYNEQFF.

This chain links TRBV7-3 with TRBJ1-5; 9 bases match TRBD1. Germline trimming cut 5 bases from V and 4 bases from J; bases unmatched to any gene: 3. The CDR3 runs to 14 residues. Germline loops: CDR1 SGHTA, CDR2 FQGTGA. CDR3 protein: CASSVGQGNQPQHF. DNA for the CDR3: TGTGCCAGCAGCGTAGGACAGGGGAATCAGCCCCAGCATTTT.

This clone was recorded once. The chain recombines TRBV4-3 with TRBJ1-4; D gene uncertain. This CDR3 has 14 amino acids. V lost 2 bases and J 4 bases, leaving 8 bases between the germline ends. Germline CDR1 and CDR2: LGHNA and YSLEER. In nucleotides, the CDR3 is TGCGCCAGCAGCCAAACGTCGATTAATGAAAAACTGTTTTTT. Translation: CASSQTSINEKLFF.

This clone was recorded only once. The genes are TRBV19 and TRBJ1-6, with D possibly being TRBD1 (5 bases). V lost 7 bases to trimming and J lost 3 bases, with 19 bases between them. The CDR3 is 17 amino acids. The germline V gene encodes CDR1 LNHDA and CDR2 SQIVND (reference sequence). The CDR3 region is CASTPFGGRDYNSPLHF. The CDR3 DNA follows: TGTGCCAGTACCCCGTTTGGGGGAAGGGACTATAATTCACCCCTCCACTTT.

This chain connects TRBV5-4 to TRBJ2-5; 7 positions match TRBD1. The V gene end was trimmed by 1 base and the J gene end by 1 base; junction bases not matched to a gene: 7. There are 16 residues in the CDR3. CDR1 is SGHNT and CDR2 is YYREEE in the germline V gene (reference sequence). CDR3 in amino acids: CASSLRTGTIQETQYF. The CDR3 DNA is TGTGCCAGCAGCTTGCGGACAGGAACAATCCAAGAGACCCAGTACTTC.

The chain employs TRBV7-9 and TRBJ1-1; no reliable D call. Germline V CDR1 and CDR2: SEHNR, FQNEAQ (reference sequence). The V end was cut by 4 bases, the J end by 7 bases, with 16 bases between. This CDR3 spans 14 amino acids. The CDR3 sequence: CASSSALSPSEAFF. The CDR3 coding sequence is TGTGCCAGCAGCTCAGCCCTTTCCCCGAGTGAAGCTTTCTTT.

The rearrangement links TRBV11-2 to TRBJ2-2; unclear D gene. Trimming stripped 3 bases from V and 6 bases from J, with 5 bases between. Germline loops: CDR1 SGHAT, CDR2 FQNNGV. The CDR3 covers 12 residues. The CDR3 sequence: CASSFLPGELFF. Written as DNA, the CDR3 is TGTGCCAGCAGCTTTCTTCCCGGGGAGCTGTTTTTT.

The chain carries TRBV2 and TRBJ1-2; D is ambiguous. The CDR3 has 15 amino acids. Trimming took 11 bases from V and 7 from J, leaving 26 bases between them. Germline V lookup: CDR1 SNHLY, CDR2 FYNNEI. This CDR3 is CAGTTRATPYGGYTF. The CDR3 region has the DNA TGTGCCGGAACTACAAGGGCTACTCCCTATGGTGGCTACACCTTC.

This clone was counted a single time. The chain links TRBV27 to TRBJ2-1; 12 bases match TRBD2. Germline V CDR1 and CDR2: MNHEY, SMNVEV (reference sequence). The CDR3 loop spans 15 amino acids. Unmatched junction bases numbered 4, after V lost 3 bases and J lost 7 bases. The CDR3 nucleotides read TGTGCCAGCAGTTTCGGGACTAGCGGGTTAAATGAGCAGTTCTTC. Translation gives CASSFGTSGLNEQFF.

The rearrangement uses TRBV7-3 and TRBJ2-7; D is possibly TRBD2 (7 bases). This CDR3 is built from 14 residues. In germline, CDR1 is SGHTA, CDR2 FQGTGA. V was trimmed by 5 bases and J by 3 bases, leaving 14 bases between them. The CDR3, as DNA: TGTGCCAGCAGCCGAGAGGGGGGGAACTACGAGCAGTACTTC. Translating it yields CASSREGGNYEQYF.

This chain connects TRBV27 to TRBJ1-6; unclear D gene. This CDR3 region has 13 residues. Germline CDR1 reads MNHEY; CDR2 reads SMNVEV (reference sequence). Trimming removed 9 bases at V and 2 bases at J, with 8 bases between. The CDR3 coding sequence is TGTGCCAGTCACGGGGCCTATAATTCACCCCTCCACTTT. Residues: CASHGAYNSPLHF.

The chain employs TRBV19 and TRBJ2-1; 7 bases agree with TRBD1. Germline lookup yields CDR1 LNHDA and CDR2 SQIVND (reference sequence). Trimming took 4 bases from V and 2 from J; bases not matched to a gene: 11. The CDR3 totals 17 residues. The CDR3 loop is CASSTLKGQGAYNEQFF. The CDR3, as DNA: TGTGCCAGTAGTACCCTTAAAGGGCAGGGGGCCTACAATGAGCAGTTCTTC.

The rearrangement uses TRBV18 and TRBJ2-7; D may be TRBD1 (6 bases). Looked up from germline, CDR1 is KGHSH and CDR2 is LQKENI. V was clipped by 3 bases and J by 2 bases, with 23 bases between them. CDR3 size: 18 residues. The DNA for the CDR3 is TGTGCCAGCTCACCGATGGACGTACGGGACACCGAAACCTACGAGCAGTACTTC. Translated, it gives CASSPMDVRDTETYEQYF. The whole variable domain, filled in from reference TRBV18 and TRBJ2-7, reads NAGVMQNPRHLVRRRGQEARLRCSPMKGHSHVYWYRQLPEEGLKFMVYLQKENIIDESGMPKERFSAEFPKEGPSILRIQQVVRGDSAAYFCASSPMDVRDTETYEQYFGPGTRLTVT.

This sequence joins TRBV5-6 and TRBJ2-1, with D unresolved. CDR3 length: 15 residues. Germline CDR1 reads SGHDT; CDR2 reads YYEEEE. V lost 2 bases and J lost 0, with 9 bases in between. This CDR3 is CASSFDTLSYNEQFF. DNA of the CDR3: TGTGCCAGCAGCTTCGACACTCTCTCCTACAATGAGCAGTTCTTC. The variable domain in full, completed from reference TRBV5-6 and TRBJ2-1, reads DAGVTQSPTHLIKTRGQQVTLRCSPKSGHDTVSWYQQALGQGPQFIFQYYEEEERQRGNFPDRFSGHQFPNYSSELNVNALLLGDSALYLCASSFDTLSYNEQFFGPGTRLTVL.